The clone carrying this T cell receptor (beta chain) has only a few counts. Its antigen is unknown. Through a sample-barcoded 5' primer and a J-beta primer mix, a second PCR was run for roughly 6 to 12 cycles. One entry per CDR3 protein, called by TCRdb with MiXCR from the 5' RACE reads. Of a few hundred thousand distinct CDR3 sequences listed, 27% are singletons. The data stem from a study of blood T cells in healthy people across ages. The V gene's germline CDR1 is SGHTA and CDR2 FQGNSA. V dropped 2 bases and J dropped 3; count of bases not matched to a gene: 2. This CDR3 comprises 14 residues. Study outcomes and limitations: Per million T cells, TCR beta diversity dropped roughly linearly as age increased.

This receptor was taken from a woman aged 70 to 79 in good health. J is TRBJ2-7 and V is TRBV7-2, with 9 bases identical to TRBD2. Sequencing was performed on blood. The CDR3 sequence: CASSLRLAVYEQYF. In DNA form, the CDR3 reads TGTGCCAGCAGCTTAAGACTAGCGGTCTACGAGCAGTACTTC.